The 23 T cell receptor beta chains given below trace back to one sample, sequenced in a study of cytomegalovirus exposure and HLA in healthy donors. A multiplex PCR was run with 60 Vbeta primers and 13 Jbeta primers. Repertoires were generated with immunoSEQ multiplex PCR, while TCRdb's copy carries only in-frame clones and drops some. The sample includes some 140,000 clones, around 79% of them seen just once. Sample: PBMCs. All receptors come from a woman aged 45-60 years in good health and CMV-seropositive.

The rearrangement links TRBV5-8 to TRBJ2-5; tentative D call: TRBD2 (6 bases). The CDR3 is 14 residues long. Trimming removed 0 bases at V and 1 base at J, with 7 bases between. Germline-derived CDR1 and CDR2 are SGHTS and YDEGEE. The CDR3 loop reads CASSLGRAQETQYF. As DNA, the CDR3 is TGTGCCAGCAGCTTGGGGAGGGCCCAAGAGACCCAGTACTTC.

J is TRBJ1-1 and V is TRBV5-4; D unclear. This CDR3 has 13 amino acids. Trimming removed 0 bases from V and 0 bases from J, with 3 bases in between. The germline V gene encodes CDR1 SGHNT and CDR2 YYREEE (reference sequence). CDR3 coding DNA: TGTGCCAGCAGCTTGGAGCTGAACACTGAAGCTTTCTTT. Translation: CASSLELNTEAFF.

This clone was observed a handful of times. The rearrangement uses TRBV4-1 and TRBJ1-5; 8 bases map to TRBD1. The CDR3 consists of 15 residues. Germline trimming cut 1 base from V and 2 bases from J; bases unmatched to any gene: 1. Germline loops: CDR1 MGHRA, CDR2 YSYEKL. CDR3 coding DNA: TGCGCCAGCAGCCAAGCAGGGGGCGGCAATCAGCCCCAGCATTTT. This translates into CASSQAGGGNQPQHF.

There are a few counts of this clone. The J gene is TRBJ1-2, the V gene TRBV27; D is possibly TRBD1 (5 bases). Trimming pared 2 bases from V and 0 bases from J, leaving 10 bases between. Germline CDR1 reads MNHEY; CDR2 reads SMNVEV (reference sequence). The CDR3 spans 15 residues. The chain's CDR3 is CASSLEGLSNYGYTF. The CDR3 DNA sequence: TGTGCCAGCAGTTTAGAGGGACTGTCTAACTATGGCTACACCTTC.

V is TRBV4-3 and J is TRBJ2-3; D possibly corresponds to TRBD2 (6 bases). Trimming removed 5 bases at V and 6 bases at J, with 12 bases between. The germline CDR1 and CDR2 sequences are LGHNA and YSLEER. The CDR3 runs 13 residues. The CDR3 coding sequence is TGCGCCAGCAGCATCGAGGACTACGATACGCAGTATTTT. Translated, it gives CASSIEDYDTQYF.

This clone was seen just once. The CDR3 nucleotides are TGTGCCAGCAGCTGGGACAGGGGTAACACCGGGGAGCTGTTTTTT. This translates into CASSWDRGNTGELFF. The chain links TRBV7-9 to TRBJ2-2; 10 positions match TRBD1. CDR3 length: 15 amino acids. Trimming cost V 4 bases and J 2 bases; bases outside gene matches: 1. CDR1 SEHNR and CDR2 FQNEAQ come from the germline V gene (reference sequence).

This clone was seen more than once but under ten times. The V call is TRBV5-1, the J call TRBJ1-2; 8 bases are a match to TRBD1. Germline V CDR1 and CDR2: SGHRS, YFSETQ. This CDR3 is 13 amino acids long. V was pared by 2 bases and J by 8 bases, with 5 bases of the junction left unmatched. The CDR3 is CASSFQGAQGYTF. The CDR3 nucleotides are TGCGCCAGCAGCTTTCAGGGGGCTCAAGGCTACACCTTC.

This clone was counted between two and nine times. This chain links TRBV2 with TRBJ2-7; D unclear. Trimming shortened V by 0 bases and J by 1 base, and 13 bases separated the two germline ends. From germline, CDR1 is SNHLY and CDR2 FYNNEI. The CDR3 totals 16 residues. The CDR3 protein is CASSEAGHKISYEQYF. In DNA form, the CDR3 reads TGTGCCAGCAGTGAAGCTGGGCATAAGATATCCTACGAGCAGTACTTC.

V and J are TRBV18 and TRBJ1-1; D unclear. Trimming took 3 bases from V and 4 from J, leaving 12 bases between them. Germline-derived CDR1 and CDR2 are KGHSH and LQKENI. The CDR3 extends over 14 amino acids. The CDR3 is CASSPLGQSTEAFF. Written as DNA, the CDR3 is TGTGCCAGCTCACCTTTGGGCCAGTCCACTGAAGCTTTCTTT.

This clone has a handful of counts. The genes are TRBV18 and TRBJ1-2, with a weak D call TRBD1 (5 bases). This CDR3 contains 16 residues. From germline, CDR1 is KGHSH and CDR2 LQKENI. With 3 bases removed from V and 2 bases from J, the gap between germline ends came to 16 bases. The CDR3 loop reads CASSPSGRVENYGYTF. The CDR3 DNA sequence: TGTGCCAGCTCACCTTCCGGCAGGGTAGAAAACTATGGCTACACCTTC.

This clone was detected only once. The chain employs TRBV6-5 and TRBJ2-7; 9 bases are shared with TRBD1. The junction had 8 bases not matched to a gene; V was cut back by 4 bases and J by 4 bases. The CDR3 covers 15 residues. From germline, CDR1 is MNHEY and CDR2 SVGAGI. CDR3 loop: CASSSPGQGFYEQYF. DNA of the CDR3: TGTGCCAGCAGTTCACCGGGACAGGGTTTTTACGAGCAGTACTTC.

Note on this clone: In the same sample, other DNA sequences code for this CDR3. V is TRBV19 and J is TRBJ1-6; 10 nucleotides agree with TRBD1. Trimming at V came to 9 bases and at J to 9 bases, leaving 11 bases not matched to a gene. Germline V gene lookup returns CDR1 LNHDA and CDR2 SQIVND (reference sequence). The CDR3 covers 15 residues. In DNA form, the CDR3 reads TGTGCCAGCAAGCACCCCGGGACAGGGGCTTCACCCCTCCACTTT. Amino acid sequence: CASKHPGTGASPLHF.

The V and J genes are TRBV30 and TRBJ2-7, with 10 nucleotides matching TRBD1. The CDR3 extends over 13 amino acids. Germline assignment: CDR1 GTSNPN and CDR2 SVGIG (reference sequence). J lost 7 bases, V lost 6 bases, and 9 bases had no gene match. The chain's CDR3 is CACHDGTGVEQYF. In DNA, the CDR3 is TGTGCCTGCCACGACGGGACAGGGGTAGAGCAGTACTTC.

This clone is a singleton in its sample. It is unclear where the CDR3 begins or ends on the DNA, so no DNA is shown, and the CDR3 is as TCRdb lists it. This chain connects TRBV7-9 to TRBJ2-2; the table's D call, TRBD2, was not checked against the DNA. Counting both end residues, the CDR3 totals 13 amino acids. The germline gives CDR1 SEHNR, CDR2 FQNEAQ (reference sequence). CDR3 residues: CASSAGGPGSCFF.

Of note for this clone: Because the CDR3 is missing its conserved closing phenylalanine or tryptophan, this is likely a read error. No DNA is shown, since the ends of the CDR3 on it are uncertain; the CDR3 is the one TCRdb lists. J is TRBJ2-3 and V is TRBV19; TRBD2, as called in the table, went unchecked against the DNA. Germline CDR1 reads LNHDA; CDR2 reads SQIVND (reference sequence). Ends included, the CDR3 has 10 residues. The CDR3 loop reads CASRTSGGQA.

The rearrangement links TRBV30 to TRBJ2-3, with D maybe TRBD1 (6 bases). Trimming took 0 bases from V and 4 from J, leaving 11 bases between them. CDR1 GTSNPN and CDR2 SVGIG come from the germline V gene (reference sequence). This CDR3 has 14 amino acids. CDR3 bases: TGTGCCTGGAGTGTACAGGGAAACGCAGATACGCAGTATTTT. Its protein product is CAWSVQGNADTQYF. The variable domain in full, completed from reference TRBV30 and TRBJ2-3, reads SQTIHQWPATLVQPVGSPLSLECTVEGTSNPNLYWYRQAAGRGLQLLFYSVGIGQISSEVPQNLSASRPQDRQFILSSKKLLLSDSGFYLCAWSVQGNADTQYFGPGTRLTVL.

The gene calls are TRBV18 and TRBJ2-1; D is perhaps TRBD1 (6 bases). Trimming cost V 1 base and J 4 bases, with 8 bases left between them. Germline V gene lookup returns CDR1 KGHSH and CDR2 LQKENI. The length of the CDR3 is 14 residues. The CDR3, as DNA: TGTGCCAGCTCACCACTGGACAGATACAATGAGCAGTTCTTC. Its translation is CASSPLDRYNEQFF.

The chain joins TRBV28 to TRBJ1-5; 9 bases align to TRBD1. The CDR3 is made up of 15 amino acids. Germline-derived CDR1 and CDR2 are MDHEN and SYDVKM. J gave up 4 bases and V 4 bases, and 5 bases lay outside the gene matches. CDR3 coding DNA: TGTGCCAGCAGTTACCGACAGGGGGGGAATCAGCCCCAGCATTTT. Residues: CASSYRQGGNQPQHF.

The chain has TRBV19 and TRBJ2-3; a possible D gene is TRBD1 (6 bases). CDR1 is LNHDA, CDR2 SQIVND, per germline (reference sequence). The CDR3 covers 16 residues. V gave up 2 bases and J gave up 0 bases, with 12 bases separating them. CDR3 region: CASSIIGQSSTDTQYF. In DNA form, the CDR3 reads TGTGCCAGTAGTATAATCGGACAGTCTAGCACAGATACGCAGTATTTT. The variable domain in full, with the rest retrieved from reference TRBV19 and TRBJ2-3, is DGGITQSPKYLFRKEGQNVTLSCEQNLNHDAMYWYRQDPGQGLRLIYYSQIVNDFQKGDIAEGYSVSREKKESFPLTVTSAQKNPTAFYLCASSIIGQSSTDTQYFGPGTRLTVL.

CDR3 DNA: TGTGCCAGCAGCCCACTTTCCCTAGCGGGGGGGTACAATGAGCAGTTCTTC. As protein: CASSPLSLAGGYNEQFF. The chain links TRBV11-2 to TRBJ2-1; 12 bases agree with TRBD2. V lost 5 bases and J lost 4; bases outside the gene matches: 9. The germline V gene encodes CDR1 SGHAT and CDR2 FQNNGV. The CDR3 is 17 amino acids. Variable domain in full (rest from reference TRBV11-2 and TRBJ2-1): EAGVAQSPRYKIIEKRQSVAFWCNPISGHATLYWYQQILGQGPKLLIQFQNNGVVDDSQLPKDRFSAERLKGVDSTLKIQPAKLEDSAVYLCASSPLSLAGGYNEQFFGPGTRLTVL.

The V and J genes are TRBV5-4 and TRBJ2-7; 9 bases line up with TRBD1. CDR1 and CDR2 from the germline V gene are SGHNT and YYREEE (reference sequence). The V segment lost 4 bases and the J segment 1 base; nucleotides outside the gene matches: 9. This CDR3 is built from 16 residues. The CDR3 nucleotides read TGTGCCAGCAGCAAATACGGCGGACAGGGGTCCTACGAGCAGTACTTC. This sequence encodes CASSKYGGQGSYEQYF. The full variable domain, in which reference TRBV5-4 and TRBJ2-7 provide the parts outside the CDR3, is ETGVTQSPTHLIKTRGQQVTLRCSSQSGHNTVSWYQQALGQGPQFIFQYYREEENGRGNFPPRFSGLQFPNYSSELNVNALELDDSALYLCASSKYGGQGSYEQYFGPGTRLTVT.

This clone was seen only once. This chain uses TRBV6-1 with TRBJ1-2; TRBD1 matches 11 bases. This CDR3 comprises 16 residues. Germline assignment: CDR1 MNHNS and CDR2 SASEGT. V trimming: 3 bases; J trimming: 4 bases; junction bases outside the gene matches: 7. CDR3 region: CASSDLPGQGVYGYTF. The CDR3 DNA reads as TGTGCCAGCAGTGACCTTCCGGGACAGGGGGTCTATGGCTACACCTTC.

V is TRBV5-1 and J is TRBJ2-1, with D perhaps matching TRBD2 (5 bases). Germline loops: CDR1 SGHRS, CDR2 YFSETQ. The CDR3 has 16 residues. V was shortened by 4 bases and J by 8 bases, with 22 bases between the two germline ends. The CDR3 loop reads CASSPPPPGSVDEQFF. CDR3 bases: TGCGCCAGCAGCCCCCCCCCTCCGGGTAGCGTGGATGAGCAGTTCTTC.